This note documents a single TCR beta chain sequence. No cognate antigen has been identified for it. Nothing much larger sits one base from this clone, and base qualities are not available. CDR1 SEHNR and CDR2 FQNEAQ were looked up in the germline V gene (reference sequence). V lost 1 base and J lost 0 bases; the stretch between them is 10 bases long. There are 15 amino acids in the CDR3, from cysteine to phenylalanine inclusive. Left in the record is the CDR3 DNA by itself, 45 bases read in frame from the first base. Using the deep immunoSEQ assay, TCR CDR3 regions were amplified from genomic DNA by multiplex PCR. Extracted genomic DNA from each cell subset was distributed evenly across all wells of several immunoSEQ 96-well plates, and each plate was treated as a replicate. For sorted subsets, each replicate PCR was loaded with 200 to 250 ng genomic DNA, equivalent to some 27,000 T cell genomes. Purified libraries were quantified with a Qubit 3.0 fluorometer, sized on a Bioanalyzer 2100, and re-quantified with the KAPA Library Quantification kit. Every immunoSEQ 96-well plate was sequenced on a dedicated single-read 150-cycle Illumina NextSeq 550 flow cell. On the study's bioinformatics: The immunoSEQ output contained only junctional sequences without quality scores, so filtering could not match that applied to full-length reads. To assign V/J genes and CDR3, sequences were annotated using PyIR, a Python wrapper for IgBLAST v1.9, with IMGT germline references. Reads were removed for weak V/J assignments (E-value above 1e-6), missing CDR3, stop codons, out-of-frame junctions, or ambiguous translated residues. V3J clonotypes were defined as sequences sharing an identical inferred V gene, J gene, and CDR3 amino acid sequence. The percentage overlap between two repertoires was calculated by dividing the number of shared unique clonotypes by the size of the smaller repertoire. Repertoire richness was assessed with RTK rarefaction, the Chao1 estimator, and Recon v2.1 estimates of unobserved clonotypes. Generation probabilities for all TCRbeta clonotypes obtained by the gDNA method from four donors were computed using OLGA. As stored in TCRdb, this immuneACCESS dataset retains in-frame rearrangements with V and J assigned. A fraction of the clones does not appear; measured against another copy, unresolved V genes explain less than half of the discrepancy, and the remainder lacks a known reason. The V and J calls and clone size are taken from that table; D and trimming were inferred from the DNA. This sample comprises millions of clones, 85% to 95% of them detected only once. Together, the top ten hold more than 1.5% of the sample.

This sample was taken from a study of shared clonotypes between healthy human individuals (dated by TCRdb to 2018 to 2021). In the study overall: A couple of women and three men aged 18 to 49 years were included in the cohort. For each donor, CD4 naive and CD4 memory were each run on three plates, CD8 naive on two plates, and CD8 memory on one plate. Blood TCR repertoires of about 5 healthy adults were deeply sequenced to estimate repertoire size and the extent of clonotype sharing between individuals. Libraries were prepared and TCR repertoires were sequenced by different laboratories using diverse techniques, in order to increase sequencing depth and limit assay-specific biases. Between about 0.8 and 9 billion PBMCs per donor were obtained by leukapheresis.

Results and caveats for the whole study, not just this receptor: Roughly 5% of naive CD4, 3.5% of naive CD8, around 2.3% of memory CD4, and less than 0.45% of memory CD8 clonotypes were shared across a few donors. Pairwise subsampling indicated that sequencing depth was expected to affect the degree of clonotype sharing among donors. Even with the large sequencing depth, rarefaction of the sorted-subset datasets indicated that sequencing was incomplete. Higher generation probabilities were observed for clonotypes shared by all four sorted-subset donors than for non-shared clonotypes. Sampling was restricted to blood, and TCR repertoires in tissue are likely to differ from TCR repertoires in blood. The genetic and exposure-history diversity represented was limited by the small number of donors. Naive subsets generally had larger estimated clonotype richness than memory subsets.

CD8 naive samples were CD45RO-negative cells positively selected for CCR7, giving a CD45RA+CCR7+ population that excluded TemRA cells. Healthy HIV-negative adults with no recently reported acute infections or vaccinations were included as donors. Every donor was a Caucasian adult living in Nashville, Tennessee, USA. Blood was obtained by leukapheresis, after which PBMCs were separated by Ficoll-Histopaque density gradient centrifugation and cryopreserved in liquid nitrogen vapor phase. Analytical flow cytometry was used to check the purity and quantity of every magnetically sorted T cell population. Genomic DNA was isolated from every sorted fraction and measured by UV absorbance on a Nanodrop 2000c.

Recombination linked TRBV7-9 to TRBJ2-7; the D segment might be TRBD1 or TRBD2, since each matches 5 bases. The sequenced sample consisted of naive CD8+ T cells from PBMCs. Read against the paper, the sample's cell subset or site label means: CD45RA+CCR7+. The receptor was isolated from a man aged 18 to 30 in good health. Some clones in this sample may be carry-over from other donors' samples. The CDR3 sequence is CASSLGAGTSYEQYF. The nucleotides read TGTGCCAGCAGCTTAGGGGCAGGGACCTCCTACGAGCAGTACTTC.